The subject of this entry is one T cell receptor beta chain. Its cognate antigen is unknown. Expressed TCRB transcripts were sequenced because the entire RNA isolate underwent reverse transcription. Some clones are missing from TCRdb's copy, which holds only in-frame ones; the method was immunoSEQ multiplex PCR. Found here are fewer than 900,000 clones, about a sixth of them singletons; the top ten hold around 0.02%. This sample is drawn from a study of beta chain features in type 1 diabetes. General study results and limits: Moderately but significantly shorter TCRB CDR3s were found in Type 1 diabetes patients in all four CD4+ subsets. Patients' naive, central memory and regulatory TCRB repertoires appeared more alike than those of healthy donors.

V lost 4 bases and J 1 base, leaving 20 bases between the germline ends. CDR1 and CDR2 (germline): SGHNT, YYREEE (reference sequence). The CDR3 extends over 17 amino acids. Sequenced: naive CD4+ T cells from blood. This TCR was sampled from a woman in her late teens or twenties in good health. The V and J genes are TRBV5-4 and TRBJ1-2, with a possible D match to TRBD1 (5 bases). Here the CDR3 reads CASSSTAGTLLNYGYTF. In DNA, the CDR3 is TGTGCCAGCAGCAGCACAGCCGGGACCCTCCTTAACTATGGCTACACCTTC.